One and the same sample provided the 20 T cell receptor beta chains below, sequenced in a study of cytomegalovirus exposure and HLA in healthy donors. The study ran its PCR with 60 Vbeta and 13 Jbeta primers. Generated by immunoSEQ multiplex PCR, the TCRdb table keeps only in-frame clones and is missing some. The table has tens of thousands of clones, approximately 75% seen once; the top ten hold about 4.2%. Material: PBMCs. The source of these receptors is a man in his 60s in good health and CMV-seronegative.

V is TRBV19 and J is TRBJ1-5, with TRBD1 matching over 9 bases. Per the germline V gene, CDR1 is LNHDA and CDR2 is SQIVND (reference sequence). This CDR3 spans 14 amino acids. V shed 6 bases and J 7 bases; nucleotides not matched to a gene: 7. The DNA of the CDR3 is TGTGCCAGTAGGAAGGGACAGGGCGACCAGCCCCAGCATTTT. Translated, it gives CASRKGQGDQPQHF.

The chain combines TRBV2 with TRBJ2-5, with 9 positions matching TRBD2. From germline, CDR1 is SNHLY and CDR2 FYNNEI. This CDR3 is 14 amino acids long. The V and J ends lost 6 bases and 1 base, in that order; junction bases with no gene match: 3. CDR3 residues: CASRVSGGQETQYF. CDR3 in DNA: TGTGCCAGCAGGGTTAGCGGGGGCCAAGAGACCCAGTACTTC.

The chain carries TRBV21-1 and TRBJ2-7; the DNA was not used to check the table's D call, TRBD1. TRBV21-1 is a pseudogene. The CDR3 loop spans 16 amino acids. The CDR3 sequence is CASSNRDSLSSYEQYF. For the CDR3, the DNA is TGTGCCAGCAGCAACAGGGACAGCCTAAGCTCCTACGAGCAGTACTTC.

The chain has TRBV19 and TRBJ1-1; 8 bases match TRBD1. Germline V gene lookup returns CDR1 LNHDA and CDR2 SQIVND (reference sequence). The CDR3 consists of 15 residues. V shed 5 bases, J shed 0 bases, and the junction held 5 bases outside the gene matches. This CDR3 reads CASSPLGQVNTEAFF. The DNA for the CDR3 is TGTGCCAGTAGTCCCTTGGGACAGGTGAACACTGAAGCTTTCTTT.

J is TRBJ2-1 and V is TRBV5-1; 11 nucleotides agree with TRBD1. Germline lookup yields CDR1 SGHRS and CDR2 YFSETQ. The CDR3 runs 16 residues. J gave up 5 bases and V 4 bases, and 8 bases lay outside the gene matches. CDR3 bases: TGCGCCAGCAGCCCCCGGGACAGGGGGGCCCACAATGAGCAGTTCTTC. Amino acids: CASSPRDRGAHNEQFF. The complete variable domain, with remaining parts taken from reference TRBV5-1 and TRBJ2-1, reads KAGVTQTPRYLIKTRGQQVTLSCSPISGHRSVSWYQQTPGQGLQFLFEYFSETQRNKGNFPGRFSGRQFSNSRSEMNVSTLELGDSALYLCASSPRDRGAHNEQFFGPGTRLTVL.

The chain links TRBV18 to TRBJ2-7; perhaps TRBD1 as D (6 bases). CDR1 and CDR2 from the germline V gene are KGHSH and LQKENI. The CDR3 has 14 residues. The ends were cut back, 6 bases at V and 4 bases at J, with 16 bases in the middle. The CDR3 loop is CASSPDRPPYEQYF. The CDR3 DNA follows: TGTGCCAGCTCGCCTGACAGGCCTCCTTACGAGCAGTACTTC.

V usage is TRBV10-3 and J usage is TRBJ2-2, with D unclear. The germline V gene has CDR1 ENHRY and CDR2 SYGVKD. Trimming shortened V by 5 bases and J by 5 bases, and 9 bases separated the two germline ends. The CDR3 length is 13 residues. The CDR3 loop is CAISPSVTGELFF. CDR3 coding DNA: TGTGCCATCAGTCCCTCCGTAACCGGGGAGCTGTTTTTT.

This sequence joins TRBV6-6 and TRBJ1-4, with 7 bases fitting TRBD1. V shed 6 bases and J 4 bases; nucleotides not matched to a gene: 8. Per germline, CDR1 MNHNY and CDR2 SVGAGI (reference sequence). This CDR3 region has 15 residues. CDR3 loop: CASRNTGARNEKLFF. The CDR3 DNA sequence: TGTGCCAGCAGAAACACAGGGGCCCGTAATGAAAAACTGTTTTTT.

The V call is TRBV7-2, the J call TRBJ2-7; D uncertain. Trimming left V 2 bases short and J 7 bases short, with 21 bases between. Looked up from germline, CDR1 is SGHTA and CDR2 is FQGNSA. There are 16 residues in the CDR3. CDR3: CASSLSGQVTNEEQYF. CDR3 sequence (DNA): TGTGCCAGCAGCTTATCCGGCCAGGTTACCAACGAAGAGCAGTACTTC.

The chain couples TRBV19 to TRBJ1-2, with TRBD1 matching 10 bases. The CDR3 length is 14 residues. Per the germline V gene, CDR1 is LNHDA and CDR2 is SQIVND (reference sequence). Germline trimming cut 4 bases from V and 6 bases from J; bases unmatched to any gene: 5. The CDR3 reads CASSRDRGNHGYTF. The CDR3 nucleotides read TGTGCCAGTAGTAGGGACAGGGGAAACCATGGCTACACCTTC.

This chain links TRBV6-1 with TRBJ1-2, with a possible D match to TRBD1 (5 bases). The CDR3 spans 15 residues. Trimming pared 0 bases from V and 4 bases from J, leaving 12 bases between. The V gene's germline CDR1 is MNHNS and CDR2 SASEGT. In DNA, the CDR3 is TGTGCCAGCAGTGAAGCGCCGGGGGGAGGCTATGGCTACACCTTC. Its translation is CASSEAPGGGYGYTF.

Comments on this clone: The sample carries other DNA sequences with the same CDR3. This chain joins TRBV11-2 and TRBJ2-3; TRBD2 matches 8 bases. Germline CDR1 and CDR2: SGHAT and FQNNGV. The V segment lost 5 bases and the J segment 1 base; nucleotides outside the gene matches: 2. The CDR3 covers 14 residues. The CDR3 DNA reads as TGTGCCAGCAGCCCGGGACTAGGCACAGATACGCAGTATTTT. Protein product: CASSPGLGTDTQYF.

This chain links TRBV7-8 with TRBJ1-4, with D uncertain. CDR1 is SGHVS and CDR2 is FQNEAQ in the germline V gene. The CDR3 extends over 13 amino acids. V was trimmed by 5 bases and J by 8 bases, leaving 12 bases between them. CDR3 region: CASSALAGEKLFF. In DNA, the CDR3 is TGTGCCAGCAGCGCATTGGCCGGGGAAAAACTGTTTTTT.

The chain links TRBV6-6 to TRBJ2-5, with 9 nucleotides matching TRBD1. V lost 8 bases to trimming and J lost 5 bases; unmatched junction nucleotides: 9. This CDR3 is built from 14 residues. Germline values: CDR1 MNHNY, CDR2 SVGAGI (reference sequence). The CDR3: CASRTTGGSETQYF. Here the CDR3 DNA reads TGTGCCAGCCGAACCACAGGGGGCAGTGAGACCCAGTACTTC.

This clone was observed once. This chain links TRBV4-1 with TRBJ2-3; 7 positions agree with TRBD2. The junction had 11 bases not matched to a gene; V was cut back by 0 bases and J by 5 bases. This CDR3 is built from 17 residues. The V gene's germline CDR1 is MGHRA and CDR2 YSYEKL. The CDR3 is CASSQDGQRGWGDTQYF. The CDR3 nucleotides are TGCGCCAGCAGCCAAGATGGGCAGCGGGGCTGGGGAGATACGCAGTATTTT.

The CDR3 protein is CASSDWGGQPQHF. CDR3 nucleotides: TGTGCCAGCAGTGATTGGGGAGGCCAGCCCCAGCATTTT. The chain links TRBV2 to TRBJ1-5; D is uncertain. The germline V gene encodes CDR1 SNHLY and CDR2 FYNNEI. V was trimmed by 3 bases and J by 7 bases, leaving 10 bases between them. This CDR3 comprises 13 residues.

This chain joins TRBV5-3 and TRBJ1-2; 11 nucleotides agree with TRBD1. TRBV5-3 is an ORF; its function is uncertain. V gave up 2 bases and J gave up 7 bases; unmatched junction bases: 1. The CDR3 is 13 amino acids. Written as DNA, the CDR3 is TGTGCCAGAAGCTTCGGGACAGGGGGTGGCTACACCTTC. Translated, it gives CARSFGTGGGYTF.

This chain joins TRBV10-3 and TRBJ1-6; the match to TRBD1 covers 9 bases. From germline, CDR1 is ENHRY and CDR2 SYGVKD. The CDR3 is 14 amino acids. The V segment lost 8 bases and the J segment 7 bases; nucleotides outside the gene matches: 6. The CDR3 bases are TGTGCCATCCGGGACAGGGCCACAAATTCACCCCTCCACTTT. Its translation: CAIRDRATNSPLHF.

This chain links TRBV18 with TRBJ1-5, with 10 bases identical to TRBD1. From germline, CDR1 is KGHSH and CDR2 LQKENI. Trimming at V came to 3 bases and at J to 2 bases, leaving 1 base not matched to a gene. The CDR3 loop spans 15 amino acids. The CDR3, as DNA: TGTGCCAGCTCACCCGGGACAGGGGGCAATCAGCCCCAGCATTTT. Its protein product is CASSPGTGGNQPQHF.

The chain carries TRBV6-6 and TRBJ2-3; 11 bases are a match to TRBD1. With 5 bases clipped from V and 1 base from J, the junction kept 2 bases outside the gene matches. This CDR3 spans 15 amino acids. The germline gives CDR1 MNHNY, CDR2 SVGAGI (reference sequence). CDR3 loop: CASSGTGGGTDTQYF. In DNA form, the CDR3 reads TGTGCCAGCAGTGGGACAGGGGGAGGCACAGATACGCAGTATTTT.